This T cell receptor beta chain is from a study of T cell responses to AZD1222 COVID-19 vaccine. The CDR3 is 14 residues long. Per the germline V gene, CDR1 is SGDLS and CDR2 is YYNGEE. Trimming stripped 3 bases from V and 4 bases from J, with 14 bases between. Assay: immunoSEQ multiplex PCR; the TCRdb copy retains only in-frame clones and omits some. Of about 85,000 clones listed, just over 85% were seen once; the top ten hold around 8.2%. This chain uses TRBV9 with TRBJ2-7, with a possible D match to TRBD1 (5 bases). This receptor was identified in an adult in good health. Sequenced material: peripheral blood, taken on day 0 of AZD1222 vaccination. CDR3 residues: CASSGHQGVYEQYF. The CDR3 DNA follows: TGTGCCAGCAGCGGACACCAAGGGGTTTACGAGCAGTACTTC.